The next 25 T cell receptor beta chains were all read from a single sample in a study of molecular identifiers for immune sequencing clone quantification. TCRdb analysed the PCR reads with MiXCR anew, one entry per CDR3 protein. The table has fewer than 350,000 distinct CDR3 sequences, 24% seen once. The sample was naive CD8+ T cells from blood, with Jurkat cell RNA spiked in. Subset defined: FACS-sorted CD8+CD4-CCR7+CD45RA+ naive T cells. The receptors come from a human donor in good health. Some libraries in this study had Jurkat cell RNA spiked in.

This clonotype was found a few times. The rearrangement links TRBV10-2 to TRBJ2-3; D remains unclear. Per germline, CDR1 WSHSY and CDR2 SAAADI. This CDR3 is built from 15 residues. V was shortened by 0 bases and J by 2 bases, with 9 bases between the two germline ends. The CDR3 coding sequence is TGCGCCAGCAGTGAGTCGTCGTTAACCACAGATACGCAGTATTTT. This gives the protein CASSESSLTTDTQYF.

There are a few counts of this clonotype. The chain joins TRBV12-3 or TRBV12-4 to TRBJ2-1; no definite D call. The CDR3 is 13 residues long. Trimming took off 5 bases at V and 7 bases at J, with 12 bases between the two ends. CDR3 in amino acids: CASSPDEENEQFF. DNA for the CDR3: TGTGCCAGCAGTCCCGACGAGGAGAATGAGCAGTTCTTC.

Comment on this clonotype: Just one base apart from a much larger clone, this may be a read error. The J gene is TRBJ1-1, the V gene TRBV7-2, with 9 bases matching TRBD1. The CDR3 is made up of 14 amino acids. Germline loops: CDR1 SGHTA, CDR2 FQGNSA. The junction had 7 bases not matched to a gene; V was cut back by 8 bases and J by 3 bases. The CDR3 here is CASGSQGADTEAFF. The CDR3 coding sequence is TGTGCCAGCGGCTCACAGGGGGCGGACACTGAAGCTTTCTTT. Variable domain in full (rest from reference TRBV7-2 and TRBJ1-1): GAGVSQSPSNKVTEKGKDVELRCDPISGHTALYWYRQSLGQGLEFLIYFQGNSAPDKSGLPSDRFSAERTGGSVSTLTIQRTQQEDSAVYLCASGSQGADTEAFFGQGTRLTVV.

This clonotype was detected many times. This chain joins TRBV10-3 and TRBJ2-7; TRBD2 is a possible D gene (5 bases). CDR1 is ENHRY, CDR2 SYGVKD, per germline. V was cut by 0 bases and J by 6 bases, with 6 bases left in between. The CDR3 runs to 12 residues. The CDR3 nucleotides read TGTGCCATCAGTGAGTCGAGGGTCGAGCAGTACTTC. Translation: CAISESRVEQYF.

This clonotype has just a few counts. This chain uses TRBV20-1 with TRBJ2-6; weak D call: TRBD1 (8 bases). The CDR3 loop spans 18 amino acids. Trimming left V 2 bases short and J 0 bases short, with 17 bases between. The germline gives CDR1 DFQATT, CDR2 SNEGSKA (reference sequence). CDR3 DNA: TGCAGTGCTAGATGCTTGACAGGGGACTACTCTGGGGCCAACGTCCTGACTTTC. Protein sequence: CSARCLTGDYSGANVLTF.

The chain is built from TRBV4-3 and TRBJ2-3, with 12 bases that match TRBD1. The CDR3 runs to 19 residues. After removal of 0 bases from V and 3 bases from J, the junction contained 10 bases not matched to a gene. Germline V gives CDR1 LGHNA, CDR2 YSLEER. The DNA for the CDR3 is TGCGCCAGCAGCCAAGATCCGGTAGGGACAGGGGGCAAGACAGATACGCAGTATTTT. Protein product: CASSQDPVGTGGKTDTQYF.

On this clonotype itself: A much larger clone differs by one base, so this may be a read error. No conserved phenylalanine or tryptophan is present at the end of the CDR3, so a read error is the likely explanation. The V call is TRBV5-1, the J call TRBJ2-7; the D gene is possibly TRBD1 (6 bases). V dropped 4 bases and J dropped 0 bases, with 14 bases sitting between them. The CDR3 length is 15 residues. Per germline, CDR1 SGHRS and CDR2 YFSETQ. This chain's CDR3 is CASSLWTDSSYEQYS. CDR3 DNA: TGCGCCAGCAGCCTGTGGACAGATAGCTCCTACGAGCAGTACTCC.

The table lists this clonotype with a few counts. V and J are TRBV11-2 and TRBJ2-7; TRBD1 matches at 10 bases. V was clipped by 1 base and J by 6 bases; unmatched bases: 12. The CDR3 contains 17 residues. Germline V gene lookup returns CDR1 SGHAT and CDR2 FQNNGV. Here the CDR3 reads CASSLVPSRTGGSEQYF. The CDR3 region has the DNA TGTGCCAGCAGCTTAGTGCCCTCGAGGACAGGGGGTTCCGAGCAGTACTTC.

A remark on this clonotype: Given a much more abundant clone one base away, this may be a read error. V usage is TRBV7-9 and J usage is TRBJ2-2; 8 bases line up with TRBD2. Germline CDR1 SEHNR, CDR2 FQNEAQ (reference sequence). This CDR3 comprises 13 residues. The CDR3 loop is CASSLPGSGELLF. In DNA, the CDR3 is TGTGCCAGCAGCTTACCTGGTAGCGGGGAGCTGTTATTT.

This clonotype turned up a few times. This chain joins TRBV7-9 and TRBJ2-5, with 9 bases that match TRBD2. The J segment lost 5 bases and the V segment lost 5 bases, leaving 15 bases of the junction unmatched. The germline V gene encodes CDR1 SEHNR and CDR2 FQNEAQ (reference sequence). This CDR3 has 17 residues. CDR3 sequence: CASSPRSGGRDEETQYF. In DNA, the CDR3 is TGTGCCAGCAGCCCCCGAAGCGGGGGGCGTGATGAGGAGACCCAGTACTTC.

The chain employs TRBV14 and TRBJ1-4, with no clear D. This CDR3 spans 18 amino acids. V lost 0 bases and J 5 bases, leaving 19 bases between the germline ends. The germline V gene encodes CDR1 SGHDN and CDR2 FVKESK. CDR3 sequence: CASSQERGQVLVNEKLFF. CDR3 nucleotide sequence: TGTGCCAGCAGCCAAGAAAGAGGGCAGGTGCTTGTCAATGAAAAACTGTTTTTT.

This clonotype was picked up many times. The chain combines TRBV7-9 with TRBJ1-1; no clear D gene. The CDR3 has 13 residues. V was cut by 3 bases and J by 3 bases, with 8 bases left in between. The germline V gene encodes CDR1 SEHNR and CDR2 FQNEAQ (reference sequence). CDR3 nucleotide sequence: TGTGCCAGCAGCTTGGACGGGGACACTGAAGCTTTCTTT. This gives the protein CASSLDGDTEAFF. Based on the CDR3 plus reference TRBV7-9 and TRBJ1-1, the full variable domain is DTGVSQNPRHKITKRGQNVTFRCDPISEHNRLYWYRQTLGQGPEFLTYFQNEAQLEKSRLLSDRFSAERPKGSFSTLEIQRTEQGDSAMYLCASSLDGDTEAFFGQGTRLTVV.

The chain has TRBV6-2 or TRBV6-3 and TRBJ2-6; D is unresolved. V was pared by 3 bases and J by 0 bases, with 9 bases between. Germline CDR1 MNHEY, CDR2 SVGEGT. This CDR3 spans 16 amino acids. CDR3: CASSYIKFSGANVLTF. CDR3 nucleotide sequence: TGTGCCAGCAGTTATATAAAGTTCTCTGGGGCCAACGTCCTGACTTTC.

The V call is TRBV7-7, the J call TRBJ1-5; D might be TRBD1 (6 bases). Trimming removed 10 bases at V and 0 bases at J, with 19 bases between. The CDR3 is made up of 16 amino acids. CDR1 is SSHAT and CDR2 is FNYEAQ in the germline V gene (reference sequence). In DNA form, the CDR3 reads TGTGCCAACCAGCTTAGGACAGAGATTAGCAATCAGCCCCAGCATTTT. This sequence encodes CANQLRTEISNQPQHF.

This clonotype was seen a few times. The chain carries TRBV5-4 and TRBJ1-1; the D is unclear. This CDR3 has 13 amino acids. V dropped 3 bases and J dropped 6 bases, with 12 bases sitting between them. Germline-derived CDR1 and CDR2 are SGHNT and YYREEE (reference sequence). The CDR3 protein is CASSSGVTAEAFF. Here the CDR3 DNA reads TGTGCCAGCAGCTCCGGAGTGACGGCTGAAGCTTTCTTT.

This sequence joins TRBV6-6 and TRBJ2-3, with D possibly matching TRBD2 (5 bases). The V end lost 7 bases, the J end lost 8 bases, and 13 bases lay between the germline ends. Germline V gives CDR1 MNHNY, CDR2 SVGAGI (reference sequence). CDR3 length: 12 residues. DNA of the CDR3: TGTGCCAGCAATCCGATTGGAGGTACGCAGTATTTT. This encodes CASNPIGGTQYF.

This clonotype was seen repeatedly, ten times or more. CDR3 residues: CASSAQGYEPQHF. Here the CDR3 DNA reads TGTGCCAGCAGCGCGCAGGGATACGAGCCCCAGCATTTT. This chain uses TRBV5-5 with TRBJ1-5; D might be TRBD1 (5 bases). The V gene's germline CDR1 is SGHKS and CDR2 YYEKEE (reference sequence). This CDR3 region has 13 residues. With 4 bases removed from V and 8 bases from J, the gap between germline ends came to 13 bases.

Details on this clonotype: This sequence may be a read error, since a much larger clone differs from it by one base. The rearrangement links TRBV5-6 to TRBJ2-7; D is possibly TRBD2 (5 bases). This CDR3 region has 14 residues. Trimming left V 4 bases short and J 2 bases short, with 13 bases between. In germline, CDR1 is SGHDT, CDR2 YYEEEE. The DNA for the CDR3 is TGTGCCAGCAGCCCGGTCGGGGAAACCTACGAGCAGTACTTC. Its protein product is CASSPVGETYEQYF.

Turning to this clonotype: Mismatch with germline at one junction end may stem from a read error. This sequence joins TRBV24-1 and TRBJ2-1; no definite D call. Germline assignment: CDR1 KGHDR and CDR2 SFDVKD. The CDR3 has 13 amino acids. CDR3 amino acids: CAPSDSRFNEQFF. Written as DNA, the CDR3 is TGTGCCCCCAGTGATTCGAGGTTCAATGAGCAGTTCTTC.

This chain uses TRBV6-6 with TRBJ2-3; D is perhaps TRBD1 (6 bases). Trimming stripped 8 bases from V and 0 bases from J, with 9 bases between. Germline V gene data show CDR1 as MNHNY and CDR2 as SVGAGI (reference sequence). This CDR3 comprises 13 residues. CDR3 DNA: TGTGCCAGCGGGACAAGTAGCACAGATACGCAGTATTTT. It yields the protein CASGTSSTDTQYF.

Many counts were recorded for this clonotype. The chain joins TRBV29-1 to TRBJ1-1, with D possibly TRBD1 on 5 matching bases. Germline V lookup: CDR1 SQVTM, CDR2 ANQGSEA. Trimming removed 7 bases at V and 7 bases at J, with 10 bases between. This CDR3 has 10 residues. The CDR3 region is CSGRDGEAFF. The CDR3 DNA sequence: TGCAGCGGTAGGGACGGTGAAGCTTTCTTT.

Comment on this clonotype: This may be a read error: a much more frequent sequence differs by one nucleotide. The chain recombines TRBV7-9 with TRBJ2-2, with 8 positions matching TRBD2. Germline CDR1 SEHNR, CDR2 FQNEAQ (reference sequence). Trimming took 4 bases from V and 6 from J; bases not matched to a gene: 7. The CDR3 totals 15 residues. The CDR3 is CASSSPSGGAGELFF. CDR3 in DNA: TGTGCCAGCAGCTCACCCAGCGGGGGAGCCGGGGAGCTGTTTTTT.

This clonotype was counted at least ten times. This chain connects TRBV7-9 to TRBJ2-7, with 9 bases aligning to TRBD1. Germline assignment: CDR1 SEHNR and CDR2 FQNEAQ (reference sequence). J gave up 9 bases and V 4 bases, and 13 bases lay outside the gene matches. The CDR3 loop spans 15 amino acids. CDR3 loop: CASSSTGTGTEGQYF. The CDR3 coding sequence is TGTGCCAGCAGCTCCACCGGGACAGGGACCGAAGGGCAGTACTTC.

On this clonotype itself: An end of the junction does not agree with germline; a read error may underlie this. Here the CDR3 reads CASSPRSAPRGGSGSPF. Here the CDR3 DNA reads TGTGCCAGCAGCCCCCGTTCCGCGCCCCGCGGGGGATCTGGCTCCCCCTTC. The rearrangement uses TRBV2 and TRBJ1-2, with a possible D match to TRBD1 (5 bases). Per the germline V gene, CDR1 is SNHLY and CDR2 is FYNNEI. The CDR3 totals 17 residues.

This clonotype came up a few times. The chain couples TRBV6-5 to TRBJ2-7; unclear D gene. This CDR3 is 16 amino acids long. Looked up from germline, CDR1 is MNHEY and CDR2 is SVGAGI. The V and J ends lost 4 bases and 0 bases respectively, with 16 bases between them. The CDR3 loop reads CASSLRRTTSSYEQYF. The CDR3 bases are TGTGCCAGCAGTTTGAGACGTACCACAAGCTCCTACGAGCAGTACTTC.